This section outlines one T cell receptor (beta chain) sequence together with its context. The data derive from a study of blood T cell repertoires in COVID-19. The method was immunoSEQ multiplex PCR; TCRdb's version includes in-frame clones alone and lacks a portion of them. The data show 210,000 or so clones, with about 82% seen just once and 5% to 6.5% held by the top ten. J lost 11 bases, V lost 2 bases, and 16 bases had no gene match. The CDR3 extends over 16 amino acids. Germline CDR1 is GTSNPN and CDR2 is SVGIG (reference sequence). The receptor comes from a man aged 50-60 years with COVID-19, enrolled during active disease. Sequencing was done on a sample of peripheral blood. The V gene is TRBV30, the J gene TRBJ2-1, with 9 bases matching TRBD2. CDR3 DNA: TGTGCCTGGAGTCGTCGTTCGAGGAGCGGGGGGACCAAGCAGTTCTTC. As protein: CAWSRRSRSGGTKQFF.